This entry lists 28 T cell receptor beta chains sequenced from one sample in a study of CD8 T cells in ankylosing spondylitis. TCRdb analysed the 5' RACE reads with MiXCR anew, one entry per CDR3 protein. This table holds approximately 45,000 distinct CDR3 sequences, about 4.2% found once. Sample: blood, either unsorted or a sorted T cell fraction (not recorded which). The receptors here all came from a female donor with ankylosing spondylitis or in good health (not recorded which).

The chain couples TRBV9 to TRBJ1-1, with D possibly being TRBD1 (5 bases). CDR1 is SGDLS and CDR2 is YYNGEE in the germline V gene. This CDR3 contains 15 residues. V shed 0 bases and J shed 4 bases, with 13 bases lying between them. The CDR3 DNA sequence: TGTGCCAGCAGCGTAGTAAGGGGAGGGAGCACTGAAGCTTTCTTT. Residues: CASSVVRGGSTEAFF.

This clonotype came up many times. V is TRBV9 and J is TRBJ2-7; the D gene could be TRBD1 or TRBD2 (5 bases each). Trimming took off 4 bases at V and 3 bases at J, with 14 bases between the two ends. This CDR3 comprises 14 residues. Germline V gives CDR1 SGDLS, CDR2 YYNGEE. The CDR3 bases are TGTGCCAGCAGCCCCGGGGCCAAACTCTACGAGCAGTACTTC. Protein product: CASSPGAKLYEQYF.

This clonotype was recorded a few times. The rearrangement uses TRBV9 and TRBJ2-7; 8 nucleotides match TRBD1. This CDR3 is built from 14 residues. The germline gives CDR1 SGDLS, CDR2 YYNGEE. V dropped 3 bases and J dropped 3; count of bases not matched to a gene: 5. CDR3 sequence (DNA): TGTGCCAGCAGCGCCGCCGGGACAGGCTACGAGCAGTACTTC. Translation gives CASSAAGTGYEQYF.

Relative to its sample, this clonotype is medium-sized (0.01 to 0.1%). The J gene is TRBJ2-3, the V gene TRBV9; 9 nucleotides match TRBD1. The CDR3 spans 18 residues. V gave up 0 bases and J gave up 2 bases; unmatched junction bases: 10. The V gene's germline CDR1 is SGDLS and CDR2 YYNGEE. The CDR3 reads CASSVVPGQGSITDTQYF. CDR3 DNA sequence: TGTGCCAGCAGCGTAGTACCCGGACAGGGGTCAATCACAGATACGCAGTATTTT.

In this sample, this clonotype turned up many times. This sequence joins TRBV9 and TRBJ1-5; maybe TRBD1 (5 bases). V was clipped by 0 bases and J by 0 bases, with 7 bases between them. The germline V gene encodes CDR1 SGDLS and CDR2 YYNGEE. The CDR3 has 15 amino acids. The chain's CDR3 is CASSVEGTSNQPQHF. CDR3 bases: TGTGCCAGCAGCGTAGAGGGGACTAGCAATCAGCCCCAGCATTTT.

The chain combines TRBV9 with TRBJ2-2, with D hard to call. The CDR3 has 13 residues. Trimming removed 7 bases at V and 4 bases at J, with 11 bases between. CDR1 and CDR2 (germline): SGDLS, YYNGEE. CDR3 sequence reads: CASASVPTGELFF. The CDR3 DNA is TGTGCCAGCGCTTCAGTGCCCACCGGGGAGCTGTTTTTT.

This clonotype was detected a few times. J is TRBJ2-1 and V is TRBV9, with 11 bases aligning to TRBD1. The V and J ends lost 3 bases and 15 bases, in that order; junction bases with no gene match: 8. The CDR3 contains 13 residues. Germline CDR1 reads SGDLS; CDR2 reads YYNGEE. The CDR3 region is CASSERGQGAAFF. CDR3 nucleotide sequence: TGTGCCAGCAGCGAGCGAGGACAGGGGGCGGCGTTCTTC.

This clonotype was seen many times. This chain joins TRBV9 and TRBJ1-6, with D perhaps TRBD1 (5 bases). The CDR3 contains 13 residues. The germline V and J ends were trimmed by 5 bases and 8 bases, with 11 bases remaining between them. The V gene's germline CDR1 is SGDLS and CDR2 YYNGEE. CDR3 in amino acids: CASSQFRDSPLHF. In nucleotides, the CDR3 is TGTGCCAGCAGTCAATTCAGGGATTCACCCCTCCACTTT.

At least ten counts were recorded for this clonotype. The rearrangement joins TRBV9 to TRBJ2-5; 10 bases are a match to TRBD2. This CDR3 contains 19 residues. Germline CDR1 reads SGDLS; CDR2 reads YYNGEE. J gave up 1 base and V 3 bases, and 15 bases lay outside the gene matches. The CDR3 loop is CASSARSGWLAGAQETQYF. The CDR3 DNA follows: TGTGCCAGCAGCGCCCGATCTGGATGGCTAGCGGGGGCCCAAGAGACCCAGTACTTC.

This clonotype was recorded at least ten times. This chain joins TRBV9 and TRBJ2-2, with 8 bases matching TRBD1. The J segment lost 6 bases and the V segment lost 2 bases, leaving 9 bases of the junction unmatched. Germline V gene lookup returns CDR1 SGDLS and CDR2 YYNGEE. The CDR3 length is 16 residues. The CDR3 DNA reads TGTGCCAGCAGCGTCCACTGGACAGGGCTTTCCGGGGAGCTGTTTTTT. Its translation: CASSVHWTGLSGELFF.

Many counts were recorded for this clonotype. The chain couples TRBV9 to TRBJ1-1; D possibly corresponds to TRBD1 (6 bases). With 3 bases removed from V and 1 base from J, the gap between germline ends came to 13 bases. This CDR3 has 15 amino acids. Germline V CDR1 and CDR2: SGDLS, YYNGEE. This chain's CDR3 is CASSAPGGGNTEAFF. Written as DNA, the CDR3 is TGTGCCAGCAGCGCCCCCGGAGGGGGGAACACTGAAGCTTTCTTT.

This clonotype has a count of ten or more. This chain connects TRBV9 to TRBJ1-1; the match to TRBD1 covers 8 bases. Looked up from germline, CDR1 is SGDLS and CDR2 is YYNGEE. The CDR3 contains 14 residues. V lost 3 bases to trimming and J lost 4 bases; unmatched junction nucleotides: 5. DNA for the CDR3: TGTGCCAGCAGCGCCCTAACAGGGGGCACTGAAGCTTTCTTT. Amino acids: CASSALTGGTEAFF. The whole variable domain, filled in from reference TRBV9 and TRBJ1-1, reads DSGVTQTPKHLITATGQRVTLRCSPRSGDLSVYWYQQSLDQGLQFLIQYYNGEERAKGNILERFSAQQFPDLHSELNLSSLELGDSALYFCASSALTGGTEAFFGQGTRLTVV.

This clonotype was recorded a few times. The chain employs TRBV9 and TRBJ2-3; D not certain. The CDR3 runs 12 residues. In germline, CDR1 is SGDLS, CDR2 YYNGEE. Trimming left V 2 bases short and J 7 bases short, with 8 bases between. The CDR3 is CASSVESHTQYF. The CDR3 DNA follows: TGTGCCAGCAGCGTCGAATCCCATACGCAGTATTTT.

This clonotype was counted ten times or more. The chain has TRBV9 and TRBJ2-5; D perhaps matches TRBD1 (5 bases). Trimming left V 4 bases short and J 5 bases short, with 9 bases between. This CDR3 contains 12 residues. From germline, CDR1 is SGDLS and CDR2 YYNGEE. The CDR3 nucleotides are TGTGCCAGCAGCAGCCCAGGGGAGACCCAGTACTTC. It translates to CASSSPGETQYF.

Ten or more counts support this clonotype. The chain combines TRBV9 with TRBJ2-3; no reliable D call. The CDR3 sequence is 15 residues long. Trimming shortened V by 1 base and J by 6 bases, and 15 bases separated the two germline ends. The germline gives CDR1 SGDLS, CDR2 YYNGEE. The CDR3 loop reads CASSVFEGQTDTQYF. Here the CDR3 DNA reads TGTGCCAGCAGCGTATTTGAAGGTCAGACTGATACGCAGTATTTT.

This clonotype was counted at least ten times. This sequence joins TRBV24-1 and TRBJ1-3; weak D call: TRBD1 (5 bases). CDR1 is KGHDR and CDR2 is SFDVKD in the germline V gene. The CDR3 has 18 amino acids. V was trimmed by 4 bases and J by 3 bases, leaving 21 bases between them. CDR3 sequence (DNA): TGTGCCACCAGTGAATCGAGGGGAGACCTCTTCCTTGGAAACACCATATATTTT. It specifies CATSESRGDLFLGNTIYF.

The V gene is TRBV9, the J gene TRBJ2-1; 8 bases are shared with TRBD2. Germline CDR1 SGDLS, CDR2 YYNGEE. Losses at the gene ends were 0 bases for V and 1 base for J; bases not matched to a gene: 6. CDR3 length: 17 residues. The chain's CDR3 is CASSVEGLVGSYNEQFF. The CDR3 region has the DNA TGTGCCAGCAGCGTAGAGGGACTAGTGGGGTCCTACAATGAGCAGTTCTTC.

At least ten counts were recorded for this clonotype. The chain links TRBV9 to TRBJ2-1; weak D call: TRBD1 (6 bases). This CDR3 comprises 15 residues. Between the trimmed V and J ends, which lost 3 bases and 0 bases, there was a span of 10 bases. From germline, CDR1 is SGDLS and CDR2 YYNGEE. CDR3 protein: CASSDTGSSYNEQFF. As DNA, the CDR3 is TGTGCCAGCAGCGATACAGGGAGCTCCTACAATGAGCAGTTCTTC.

This clonotype was seen many times. The chain employs TRBV9 and TRBJ1-2; TRBD1 matches 7 bases. The CDR3 extends over 15 amino acids. The germline gives CDR1 SGDLS, CDR2 YYNGEE. V was pared by 4 bases and J by 5 bases, with 11 bases of the junction left unmatched. The CDR3 nucleotides are TGTGCCAGCAGCCTAACAGGGGATTCGGGGTATGGCTACACCTTC. It encodes CASSLTGDSGYGYTF.

This clonotype occurred many times. This chain joins TRBV9 and TRBJ1-3, with 8 bases aligning to TRBD1. In germline, CDR1 is SGDLS, CDR2 YYNGEE. The CDR3 is 15 amino acids. Trimming cost V 0 bases and J 7 bases; bases outside gene matches: 6. This chain's CDR3 is CASSVGGQGLNTIYF. As DNA, the CDR3 is TGTGCCAGCAGCGTAGGTGGACAGGGATTGAACACCATATATTTT.

This clonotype was seen at least ten times. This chain uses TRBV9 with TRBJ1-6; 8 bases map to TRBD1. CDR3 size: 15 residues. The junction had 8 bases not matched to a gene; V was cut back by 6 bases and J by 6 bases. Germline V gene lookup returns CDR1 SGDLS and CDR2 YYNGEE. CDR3 DNA: TGTGCCAGCACCGGGGGGACAGGAATTAATTCACCCCTCCACTTT. Translation: CASTGGTGINSPLHF. The entire variable domain, with the rest obtained from reference TRBV9 and TRBJ1-6, is as follows: DSGVTQTPKHLITATGQRVTLRCSPRSGDLSVYWYQQSLDQGLQFLIQYYNGEERAKGNILERFSAQQFPDLHSELNLSSLELGDSALYFCASTGGTGINSPLHFGNGTRLTVT.

This clonotype came up many times. The rearrangement links TRBV9 to TRBJ1-2; 7 bases match TRBD1. Germline V gives CDR1 SGDLS, CDR2 YYNGEE. The CDR3 is made up of 14 amino acids. The V segment lost 4 bases and the J segment 7 bases; nucleotides outside the gene matches: 10. The CDR3 DNA is TGTGCCAGCAGCCTGACGGGGAGGGACAGTGGCTACACCTTC. This translates into CASSLTGRDSGYTF.

Comments on this clonotype: At one end, the junction sequence differs from germline, possibly due to a read error. This chain joins TRBV9 and TRBJ2-2; TRBD1 or TRBD2 may be the D gene (5 bases each). The CDR3 consists of 15 residues. The germline V gene encodes CDR1 SGDLS and CDR2 YYNGEE. CDR3 amino acids: CSSSVPAEPTGDLFF. CDR3 DNA: TGTTCCAGCAGCGTCCCAGCGGAACCCACCGGGGACCTGTTTTTT.

This clonotype is deemed medium-sized (0.01 to 0.1%). The rearrangement links TRBV9 to TRBJ1-2; TRBD1 aligns across 7 bases. This CDR3 is 15 amino acids long. Germline V gives CDR1 SGDLS, CDR2 YYNGEE. The trim removed 4 bases at V and 0 bases at J, leaving 6 bases unmatched. The CDR3: CASSPTGDPNYGYTF. Written as DNA, the CDR3 is TGTGCCAGCAGCCCCACAGGGGACCCTAACTATGGCTACACCTTC.

This clonotype was detected many times. The gene calls are TRBV9 and TRBJ1-1; D is undetermined. The CDR3 loop spans 13 amino acids. The germline V gene encodes CDR1 SGDLS and CDR2 YYNGEE. The V and J ends lost 9 bases and 0 bases respectively, with 12 bases between them. CDR3: CATQRALNTEAFF. In DNA form, the CDR3 reads TGTGCCACCCAAAGGGCACTGAACACTGAAGCTTTCTTT.

This clonotype occurred many times. This chain connects TRBV9 to TRBJ2-2; D ambiguous. The CDR3 spans 15 residues. V lost 0 bases, J lost 1 base, and 7 bases lay in between. Looked up from germline, CDR1 is SGDLS and CDR2 is YYNGEE. The CDR3 sequence is CASSVAGVNTGELFF. CDR3 DNA sequence: TGTGCCAGCAGCGTAGCAGGTGTGAACACCGGGGAGCTGTTTTTT.

This clonotype has a count of ten or more. J is TRBJ2-1 and V is TRBV9; TRBD1 matches 9 bases. V shed 1 base and J 7 bases; nucleotides not matched to a gene: 3. This CDR3 has 14 amino acids. CDR1 and CDR2 from the germline V gene are SGDLS and YYNGEE. The CDR3 coding sequence is TGTGCCAGCAGCGTACGGGACAGGGCGAATGAGCAGTTCTTC. Translating it yields CASSVRDRANEQFF.

This clonotype was detected ten times or more. The chain links TRBV9 to TRBJ2-2; perhaps D is TRBD1 or TRBD2 (5 bases each). Trimming removed 0 bases from V and 1 base from J, with 13 bases in between. CDR1 and CDR2 from the germline V gene are SGDLS and YYNGEE. The length of the CDR3 is 17 residues. The CDR3: CASSVGARGQNTGELFF. The CDR3, as DNA: TGTGCCAGCAGCGTAGGGGCGAGGGGCCAGAACACCGGGGAGCTGTTTTTT.